This T cell receptor beta chain emerged from a study of OX40 agonist ivuxolimab in advanced cancers. The overall study: Two cutaneous melanoma patients and one hepatocellular carcinoma patient, three in all, had partial responses.

This table comes from immunoSEQ multiplex PCR, and its TCRdb copy is limited to in-frame clones, with some not included. The sample includes approximately 94,000 clones, 89% seen only once; the top ten take approximately 0.15%. With regard to this clone: Its antigen is not identified.

Regarding the study as a whole: There was clonal expansion of CD4+ and CD8+ blood T cells by week 6 at 0.1 to 3.0 mg/kg.

In germline, CDR1 is SGDLS, CDR2 YYNGEE. The CDR3 contains 14 residues. The V segment lost 0 bases and the J segment 1 base; nucleotides outside the gene matches: 0. The chain combines TRBV9 with TRBJ2-5, with TRBD2 identical over 7 bases. This TCR was sampled from an adult with an advanced solid tumor such as melanoma, head and neck, liver or kidney cancer. Sequenced material: CD4+ or CD8+ T cells sorted from blood, taken in a trial of the OX40 agonist ivuxolimab. The CDR3 sequence: CASSVGTSQETQYF. The CDR3, as DNA: TGTGCCAGCAGCGTAGGGACTAGCCAAGAGACCCAGTACTTC.